Listed below are T cell receptor beta chains from one sample, sequenced in a study of cytomegalovirus exposure and HLA in healthy donors. Sequencing used immunoSEQ multiplex PCR; TCRdb keeps in-frame clones, though not all of them. The sample has about 160,000 clones; around four fifths are singletons. Sequenced input: PBMCs. The origin of the receptors is a male donor in good health and CMV-seronegative. The CDR3 runs from the conserved cysteine through the conserved F or W. A D gene is named only where the DNA matches it firmly. Clone size is not always given. Where it is, it says once, few, many or a class for expanded clones.

clone_size	d_call	v_call	j_call	cdr3_nt	cdr3_aa
-	TRBD1	TRBV2	TRBJ1-4	TGTGCCAGCAGTGGGTTTGGACAGGGAGGTGAAAAACTGTTTTTT	CASSGFGQGGEKLFF
-	TRBD1	TRBV6-5	TRBJ1-2	TGTGCCAGCAGTTACACCGGGACAGGGAACTATGGCTACACCTTC	CASSYTGTGNYGYTF
few	-	TRBV28	TRBJ1-2	TGTGCCAGCAGCGATACAGGGAACCGGGGCTACACCTTC	CASSDTGNRGYTF
few	TRBD2	TRBV13	TRBJ2-1	TGTGCCAGCACCCGAGCGGGAGGCTTCAATGAGCAGTTCTTC	CASTRAGGFNEQFF
-	-	TRBV19	TRBJ2-1	TGTGCCAGTAGTATCGGGGGTCTAGCCCGGTTCTTC	CASSIGGLARFF
-	TRBD1	TRBV7-9	TRBJ2-7	TGTGCCAGCAGCTTAGCGGACAGGGGTGTGTGGTACGAGCAGTACTTC	CASSLADRGVWYEQYF
-	TRBD2	TRBV7-6	TRBJ2-7	TGTGCCAGCAGCTCGACGGCGGGAGGGCCTTACGAGCAGTACTTC	CASSSTAGGPYEQYF
-	-	TRBV27	TRBJ1-6	TGTGCCAGCAGTCCACAGGGCCCGAATTCACCCCTCCACTTT	CASSPQGPNSPLHF
-	TRBD2	TRBV4-3	TRBJ2-1	TGCGCCAGCAGCCAAGATGGGACAGCCTCAGGACTAGCGGCCCTGGGAGACAATGAGCAGTTCTTC	CASSQDGTASGLAALGDNEQFF
-	-	TRBV11-2	TRBJ2-7	TGTGCCAGCAGCTTGGGGGACTTGACCTACGAGCAGTACTTC	CASSLGDLTYEQYF
-	-	TRBV13	TRBJ2-3	TGTGCCAGCAGCCCTACGACAGACACAGATACGCAGTATTTT	CASSPTTDTDTQYF
-	-	TRBV7-9	TRBJ2-3	TGTGCCAGCAGTAAGGGGCTCACCACAGATACGCAGTATTTT	CASSKGLTTDTQYF
-	-	TRBV7-2	TRBJ1-1	TGTGCCAGCAGCTTCGCAGAGAACACTGAAGCTTTCTTT	CASSFAENTEAFF
-	-	TRBV11-2	TRBJ1-4	TGTGCCAGCAGCACATATCAGGCGCCAAATGAAAAACTGTTTTTT	CASSTYQAPNEKLFF
-	TRBD2	TRBV7-8	TRBJ2-1	TGTGCCAGCAACCCTAGCGGGACGGTCGGCAATGAGCAGTTCTTC	CASNPSGTVGNEQFF
-	-	TRBV12-5	TRBJ1-6	TGTGCTAGTGGTTCCAACAGGCTTCTCCACTTT	CASGSNRLLHF
-	-	TRBV19	TRBJ1-1	TGTGCCAGTATCCCTTCCGGGGGGTCGGGCACTGAAGCTTTCTTT	CASIPSGGSGTEAFF
few	TRBD1	TRBV6-1	TRBJ1-3	TGTGCCAGCAGTGAAACAGGGGGACTCTCTGGAAACACCATATATTTT	CASSETGGLSGNTIYF
-	TRBD1	TRBV4-3	TRBJ1-4	TGCGCCAGCAGCCAGGGCCAGGGGGCAGCGGCTAATGAAAAACTGTTTTTT	CASSQGQGAAANEKLFF
-	TRBD1	TRBV2	TRBJ1-5	TGTGCCAGCAGCGTCGACAGGGGCAATCAGCCCCAGCATTTT	CASSVDRGNQPQHF